The clone carrying this T cell receptor (beta chain) turned up a few times. As yet, its antigen is unknown. This CDR3 region has 17 residues. Germline assignment: CDR1 LNHDA and CDR2 SQIVND (reference sequence). Trimming took off 7 bases at V and 5 bases at J, with 23 bases between the two ends. The investigators amplified TCR beta CDR3 regions from RNA transcripts. The TCR CDR3 first-round RT-PCR relied on the HTBI primer set. Via MiXCR, TCRdb re-called the multiplex PCR reads, giving one row per CDR3 protein. The sample holds some 720,000 distinct CDR3 sequences, 16% seen once. Graves' hyperthyroidism qualified as stable when ophthalmopathy did not progress within 18 months. The data were taken from a study of T cells in Graves' hyperthyroidism and ophthalmopathy. Study-level findings and limits: Ophthalmopathy was model-predicted a median approximately six months pre-onset.

V usage is TRBV19 and J usage is TRBJ2-2, with D possibly TRBD1 on 5 matching bases. The sample comprised blood. This clonotype was sampled from a man between 18 and 35 years old with Graves' hyperthyroidism. In DNA form, the CDR3 reads TGTGCCAGTAAAAGTATAGTTTACGAGAAGGGGACCGGGGAGCTGTTTTTT. The encoded protein is CASKSIVYEKGTGELFF.